This TCR beta chain is from a study of neurological immune-mediated disorders. Background on the study: Multiple sclerosis patients numbered approximately 34, of whom around 30 were relapsing-remitting and 3 secondary progressive. Overall study findings and caveats: Grouping of repertoires by phylogeny put those of 18 of 34 multiple sclerosis patients into a single related-CDR3 cluster, a possible signature. No CDR3 amino acid sequences were shared by expanded clones across subjects, suggesting private repertoires in all groups.

The cDNA was generated by 5'RACE with 10-nucleotide random UMIs. TCRdb passed the 5' RACE reads through MiXCR, listing each CDR3 protein once. This sample has more than 45,000 distinct CDR3 sequences, with 3.5% found just once. CDR3 length equals 16 residues. V was cut by 5 bases and J by 0 bases, with 13 bases left in between. Germline CDR1 is SNHLY and CDR2 is FYNNEI. This clonotype was counted at least ten times. Its antigen is undetermined. The V call is TRBV2, the J call TRBJ2-2; TRBD1 or TRBD2 may be the D gene (6 bases each). Sequenced: PBMCs. This sequence was found in a young woman with multiple sclerosis. The CDR3 loop reads CASSIGGGPNTGELFF. CDR3 coding DNA: TGTGCCAGCAGTATCGGAGGGGGACCGAACACCGGGGAGCTGTTTTTT.